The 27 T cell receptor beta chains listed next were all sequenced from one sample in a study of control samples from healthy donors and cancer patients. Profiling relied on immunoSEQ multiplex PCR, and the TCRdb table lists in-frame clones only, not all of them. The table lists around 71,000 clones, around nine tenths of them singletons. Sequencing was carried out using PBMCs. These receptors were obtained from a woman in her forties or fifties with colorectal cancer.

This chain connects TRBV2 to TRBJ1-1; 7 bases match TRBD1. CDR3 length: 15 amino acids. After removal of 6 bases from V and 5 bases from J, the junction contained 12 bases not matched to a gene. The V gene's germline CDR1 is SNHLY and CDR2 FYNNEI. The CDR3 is CASSFTRTGVTEAFF. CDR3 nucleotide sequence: TGTGCCAGCAGCTTTACCCGAACAGGGGTGACTGAAGCTTTCTTT.

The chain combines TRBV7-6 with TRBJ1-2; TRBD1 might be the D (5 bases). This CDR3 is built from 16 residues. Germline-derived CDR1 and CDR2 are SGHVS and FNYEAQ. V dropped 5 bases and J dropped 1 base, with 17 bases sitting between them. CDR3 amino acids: CASSPIPGGVNYGYTF. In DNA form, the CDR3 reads TGTGCCAGCAGCCCGATCCCTGGAGGGGTTAACTATGGCTACACCTTC. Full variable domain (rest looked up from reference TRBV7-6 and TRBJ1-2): GAGVSQSPRYKVTKRGQDVALRCDPISGHVSLYWYRQALGQGPEFLTYFNYEAQQDKSGLPNDRFSAERPEGSISTLTIQRTEQRDSAMYRCASSPIPGGVNYGYTFGSGTRLTVV.

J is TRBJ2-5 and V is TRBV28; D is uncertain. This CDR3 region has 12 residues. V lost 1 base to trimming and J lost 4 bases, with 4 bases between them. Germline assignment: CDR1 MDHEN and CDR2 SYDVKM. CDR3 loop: CASSLSTETQYF. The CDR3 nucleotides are TGTGCCAGCAGTTTATCGACAGAGACCCAGTACTTC.

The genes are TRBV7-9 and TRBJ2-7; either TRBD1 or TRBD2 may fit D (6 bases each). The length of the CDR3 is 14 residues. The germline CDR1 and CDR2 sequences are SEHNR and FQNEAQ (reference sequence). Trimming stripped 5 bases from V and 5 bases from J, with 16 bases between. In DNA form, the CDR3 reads TGTGCCAGCAGCACGGGGGCAGGGATCCACGAGCAGTACTTC. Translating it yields CASSTGAGIHEQYF.

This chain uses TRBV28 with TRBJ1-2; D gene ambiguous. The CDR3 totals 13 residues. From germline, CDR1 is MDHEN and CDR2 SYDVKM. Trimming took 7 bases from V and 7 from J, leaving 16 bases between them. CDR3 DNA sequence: TGTGCCAGCACCCTATCACAGCCCGGTGGCTACACCTTC. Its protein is CASTLSQPGGYTF.

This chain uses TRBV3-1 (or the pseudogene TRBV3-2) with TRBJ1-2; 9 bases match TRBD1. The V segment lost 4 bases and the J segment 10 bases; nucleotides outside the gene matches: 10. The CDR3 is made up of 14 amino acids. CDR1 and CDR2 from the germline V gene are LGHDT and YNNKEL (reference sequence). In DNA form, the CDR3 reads TGTGCCAGCAGCCCCAGGGACAGGGTTCCCTCCTACACCTTC. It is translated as CASSPRDRVPSYTF.

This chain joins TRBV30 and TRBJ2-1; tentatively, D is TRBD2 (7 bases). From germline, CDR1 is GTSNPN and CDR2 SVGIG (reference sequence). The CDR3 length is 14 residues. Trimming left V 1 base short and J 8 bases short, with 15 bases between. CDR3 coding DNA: TGTGCCTGGAGTGGATGGGGGGGCCTCGATGAGCAGTTCTTC. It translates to CAWSGWGGLDEQFF. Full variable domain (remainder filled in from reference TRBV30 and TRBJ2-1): SQTIHQWPATLVQPVGSPLSLECTVEGTSNPNLYWYRQAAGRGLQLLFYSVGIGQISSEVPQNLSASRPQDRQFILSSKKLLLSDSGFYLCAWSGWGGLDEQFFGPGTRLTVL.

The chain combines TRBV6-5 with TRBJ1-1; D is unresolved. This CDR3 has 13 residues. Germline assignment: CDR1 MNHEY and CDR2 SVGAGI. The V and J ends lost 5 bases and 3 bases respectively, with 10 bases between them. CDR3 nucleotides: TGTGCCAGCAGTAGGCTTCCCGACACTGAAGCTTTCTTT. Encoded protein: CASSRLPDTEAFF.

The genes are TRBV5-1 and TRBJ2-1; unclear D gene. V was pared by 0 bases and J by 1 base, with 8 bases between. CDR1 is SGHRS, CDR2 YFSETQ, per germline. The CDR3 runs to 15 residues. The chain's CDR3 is CASSLAGPSYNEQFF. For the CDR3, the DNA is TGCGCCAGCAGCTTGGCCGGGCCTTCCTACAATGAGCAGTTCTTC.

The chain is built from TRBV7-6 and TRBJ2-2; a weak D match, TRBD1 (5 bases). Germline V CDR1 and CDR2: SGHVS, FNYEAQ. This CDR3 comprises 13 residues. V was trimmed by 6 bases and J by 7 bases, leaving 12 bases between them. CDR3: CASSLGRNGELFF. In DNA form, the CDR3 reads TGTGCCAGCAGTCTGGGGCGCAACGGGGAGCTGTTTTTT.

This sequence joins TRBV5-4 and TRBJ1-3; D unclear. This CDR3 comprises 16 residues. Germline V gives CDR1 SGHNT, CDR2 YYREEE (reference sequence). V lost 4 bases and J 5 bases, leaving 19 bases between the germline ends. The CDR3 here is CASSPDPNRGRNTIYF. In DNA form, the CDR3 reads TGTGCCAGCAGCCCGGACCCAAACCGCGGTCGAAACACCATATATTTT.

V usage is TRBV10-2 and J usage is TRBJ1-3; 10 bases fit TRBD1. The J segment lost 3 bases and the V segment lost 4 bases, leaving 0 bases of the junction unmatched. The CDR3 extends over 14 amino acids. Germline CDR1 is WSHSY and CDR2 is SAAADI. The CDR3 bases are TGCGCCAGCAGTGGGGACAGGGGTGGAAACACCATATATTTT. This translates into CASSGDRGGNTIYF.

The CDR3, as DNA: TGTGCCAGCAGTTTGACTAGGTACGAGCAGTACTTC. It encodes CASSLTRYEQYF. V usage is TRBV28 and J usage is TRBJ2-7; a weak D match, TRBD2 (6 bases). This CDR3 comprises 12 residues. V was clipped by 3 bases and J by 4 bases, with 7 bases between them. From germline, CDR1 is MDHEN and CDR2 SYDVKM.

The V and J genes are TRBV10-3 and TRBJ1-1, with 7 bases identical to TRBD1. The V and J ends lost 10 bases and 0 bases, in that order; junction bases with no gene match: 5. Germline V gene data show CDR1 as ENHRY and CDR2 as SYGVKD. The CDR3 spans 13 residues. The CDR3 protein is CATRQGLNTEAFF. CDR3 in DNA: TGTGCCACCAGACAGGGCCTGAACACTGAAGCTTTCTTT.

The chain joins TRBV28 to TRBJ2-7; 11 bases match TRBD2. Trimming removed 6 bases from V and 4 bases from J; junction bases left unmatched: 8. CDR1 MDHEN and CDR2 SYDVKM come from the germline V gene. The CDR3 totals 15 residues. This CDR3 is CASSHPPSGRYEQYF. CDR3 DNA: TGTGCCAGCAGCCACCCCCCTAGCGGGAGGTACGAGCAGTACTTC.

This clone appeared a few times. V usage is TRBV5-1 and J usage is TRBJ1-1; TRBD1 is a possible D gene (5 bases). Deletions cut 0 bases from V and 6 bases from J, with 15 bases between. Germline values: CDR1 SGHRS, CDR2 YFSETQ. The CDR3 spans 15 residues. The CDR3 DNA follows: TGCGCCAGCAGCTTGGGTTTAGGGGTTGGGCCTGAAGCTTTCTTT. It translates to CASSLGLGVGPEAFF.

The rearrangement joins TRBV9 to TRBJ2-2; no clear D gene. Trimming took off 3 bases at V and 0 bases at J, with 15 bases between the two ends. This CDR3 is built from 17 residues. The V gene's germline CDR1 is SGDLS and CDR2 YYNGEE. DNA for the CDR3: TGTGCCAGCAGCGGACTCTCGGGCACTGCGAACACCGGGGAGCTGTTTTTT. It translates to CASSGLSGTANTGELFF.

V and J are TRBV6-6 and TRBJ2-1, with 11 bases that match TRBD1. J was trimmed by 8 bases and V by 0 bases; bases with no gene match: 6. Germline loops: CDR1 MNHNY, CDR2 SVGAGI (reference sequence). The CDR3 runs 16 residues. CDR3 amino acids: CASSYSRDRGIDEQFF. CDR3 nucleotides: TGTGCCAGCAGTTACTCCCGGGACAGGGGGATAGATGAGCAGTTCTTC.

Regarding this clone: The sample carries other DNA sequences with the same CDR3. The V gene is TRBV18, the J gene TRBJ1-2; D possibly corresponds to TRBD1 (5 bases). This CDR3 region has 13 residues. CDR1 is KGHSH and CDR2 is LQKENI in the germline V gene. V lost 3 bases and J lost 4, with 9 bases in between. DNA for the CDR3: TGTGCCAGCTCACCCCCAGGGTTCTATGGCTACACCTTC. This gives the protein CASSPPGFYGYTF.

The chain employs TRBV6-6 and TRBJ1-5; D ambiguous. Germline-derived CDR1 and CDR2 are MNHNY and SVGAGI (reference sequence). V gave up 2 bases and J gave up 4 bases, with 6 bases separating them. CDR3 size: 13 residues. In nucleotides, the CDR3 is TGTGCCAGCAGTTACGAGCTGAATCAGCCCCAGCATTTT. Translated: CASSYELNQPQHF.

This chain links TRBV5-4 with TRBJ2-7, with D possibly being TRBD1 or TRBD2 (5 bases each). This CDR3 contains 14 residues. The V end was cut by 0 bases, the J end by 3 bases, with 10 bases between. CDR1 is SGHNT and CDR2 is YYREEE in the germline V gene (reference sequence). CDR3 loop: CASSLGQRNYEQYF. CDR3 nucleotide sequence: TGTGCCAGCAGCTTGGGACAGCGGAACTACGAGCAGTACTTC.

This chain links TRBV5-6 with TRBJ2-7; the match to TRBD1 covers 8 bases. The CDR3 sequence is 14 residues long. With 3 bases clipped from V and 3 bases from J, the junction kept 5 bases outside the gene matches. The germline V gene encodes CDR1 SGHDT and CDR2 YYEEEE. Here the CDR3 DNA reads TGTGCCAGCAGCTCGCCGGACAGGGACTACGAGCAGTACTTC. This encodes CASSSPDRDYEQYF.

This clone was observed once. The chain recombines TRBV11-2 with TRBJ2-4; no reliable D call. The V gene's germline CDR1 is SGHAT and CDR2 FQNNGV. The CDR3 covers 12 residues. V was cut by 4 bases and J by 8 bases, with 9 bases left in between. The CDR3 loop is CASSSGLDIQYF. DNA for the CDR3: TGTGCCAGCAGCTCTGGCCTAGACATTCAGTACTTC.

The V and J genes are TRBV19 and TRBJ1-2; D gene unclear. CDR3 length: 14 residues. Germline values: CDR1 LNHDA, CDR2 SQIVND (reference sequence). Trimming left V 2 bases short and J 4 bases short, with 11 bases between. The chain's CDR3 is CASSIRGQTYGYTF. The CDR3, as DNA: TGTGCCAGTAGTATACGCGGGCAGACCTATGGCTACACCTTC.

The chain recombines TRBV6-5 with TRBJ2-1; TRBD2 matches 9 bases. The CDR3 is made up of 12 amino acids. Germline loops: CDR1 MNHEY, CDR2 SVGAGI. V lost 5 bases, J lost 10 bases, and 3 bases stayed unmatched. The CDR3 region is CASSQSGREQFF. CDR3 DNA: TGTGCCAGCAGTCAGAGCGGGAGGGAGCAGTTCTTC.

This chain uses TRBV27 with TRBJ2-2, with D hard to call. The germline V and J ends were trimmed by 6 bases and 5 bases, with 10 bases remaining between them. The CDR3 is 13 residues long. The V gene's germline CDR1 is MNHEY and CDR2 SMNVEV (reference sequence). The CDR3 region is CASSPFGTGELFF. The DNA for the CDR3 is TGTGCCAGCAGCCCGTTCGGGACCGGGGAGCTGTTTTTT.

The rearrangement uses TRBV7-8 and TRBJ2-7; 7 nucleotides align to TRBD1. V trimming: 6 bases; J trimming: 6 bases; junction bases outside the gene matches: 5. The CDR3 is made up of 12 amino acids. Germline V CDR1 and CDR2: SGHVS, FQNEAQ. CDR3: CASRDGTAEQYF. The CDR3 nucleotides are TGTGCCAGCAGAGATGGGACAGCCGAGCAGTACTTC.